These 25 T cell receptor beta chains were sequenced from one sample in a study of T cell responses to AZD1222 COVID-19 vaccine listed by TCRdb under 2021. The time point label, as the study defines it: baseline before first vaccination. The library was obtained by the immunoSEQ multiplex PCR assay. Sourced from immuneACCESS, this table was stored by TCRdb with only in-frame sequences that have V and J called. A share of the clones is absent; for the studies checked, an unresolved V gene accounts for under half, and the remainder has no known explanation. The sample table lists around 130,000 clones, 93% of them with a count of one. The ten most abundant clones make up roughly 1% of the sample. Specimen: peripheral blood, collected on day 0 of AZD1222 vaccination. The source of these receptors is an adult in good health.

This rearrangement joins TRBV27 to TRBJ1-1; 9 nucleotides line up with TRBD1. The germline CDR1 and CDR2 sequences are MNHEY and SMNVEV (reference sequence). CDR3 length equals 16 residues. V dropped 6 bases and J dropped 1; count of bases not matched to a gene: 9. CDR3 loop: CASSAGQGRGNTEAFF. The CDR3 region has the DNA TGTGCCAGCAGCGCCGGACAGGGGAGGGGGAACACTGAAGCTTTCTTT.

The rearrangement links TRBV14 to TRBJ1-4; D gene unclear. The CDR3 has 15 residues. The germline V gene has CDR1 SGHDN and CDR2 FVKESK. Trimming removed 2 bases from V and 1 base from J, with 8 bases in between. The CDR3 nucleotides read TGTGCCAGCAGCCAAATAGGGAAAACTAATGAAAAACTGTTTTTT. Protein sequence: CASSQIGKTNEKLFF.

The V gene is TRBV9, the J gene TRBJ2-3; D unclear. The V end was cut by 5 bases, the J end by 2 bases, with 9 bases between. CDR3 size: 13 residues. Germline CDR1 reads SGDLS; CDR2 reads YYNGEE. The CDR3 DNA is TGTGCCAGCAGTGGGCTAATCACAGATACGCAGTATTTT. Protein sequence: CASSGLITDTQYF. Combining the CDR3 with reference TRBV9 and TRBJ2-3 gives the whole variable domain DSGVTQTPKHLITATGQRVTLRCSPRSGDLSVYWYQQSLDQGLQFLIQYYNGEERAKGNILERFSAQQFPDLHSELNLSSLELGDSALYFCASSGLITDTQYFGPGTRLTVL.

The rearrangement links TRBV3-1 (or the pseudogene TRBV3-2) to TRBJ1-1; TRBD1 aligns across 9 bases. Germline-derived CDR1 and CDR2 are LGHDT and YNNKEL (reference sequence). The CDR3 extends over 13 amino acids. V was pared by 3 bases and J by 5 bases, with 1 base of the junction left unmatched. CDR3 DNA sequence: TGTGCCAGCAGCCAGGGGACAGGGACTGAAGCTTTCTTT. Encoded protein: CASSQGTGTEAFF.

This clone was recorded a few times. V gene TRBV4-1 combines with J gene TRBJ1-4; no clear D. The V end was cut by 3 bases, the J end by 0 bases, with 8 bases between. Germline values: CDR1 MGHRA, CDR2 YSYEKL. The length of the CDR3 is 15 residues. CDR3 bases: TGCGCCAGCAGCCAGGGTCCAGCAACTAATGAAAAACTGTTTTTT. It codes for CASSQGPATNEKLFF.

This clone was counted a single time. This rearrangement joins TRBV13 to TRBJ1-2; D is perhaps TRBD1 (6 bases). Deletions cut 4 bases from V and 4 bases from J, with 19 bases between. CDR1 is PRHDT, CDR2 FYEKMQ, per germline (reference sequence). The CDR3 consists of 16 residues. The CDR3 coding sequence is TGTGCCAGCAGCTCTTCGACAGGCGCGAATTCCTATGGCTACACCTTC. It yields the protein CASSSSTGANSYGYTF.

J is TRBJ1-2 and V is TRBV5-4; possibly TRBD1 for D (5 bases). There are 13 residues in the CDR3. The V and J ends lost 2 bases and 8 bases respectively, with 13 bases between them. Germline V gene data show CDR1 as SGHNT and CDR2 as YYREEE (reference sequence). The CDR3 region is CASSLSIAGGYTF. The CDR3 DNA is TGTGCCAGCAGCTTATCCATTGCAGGGGGCTACACCTTC. The complete variable domain, with remaining parts taken from reference TRBV5-4 and TRBJ1-2, reads ETGVTQSPTHLIKTRGQQVTLRCSSQSGHNTVSWYQQALGQGPQFIFQYYREEENGRGNFPPRFSGLQFPNYSSELNVNALELDDSALYLCASSLSIAGGYTFGSGTRLTVV.

The J gene is TRBJ1-3, the V gene TRBV2; D unclear. V was clipped by 1 base and J by 0 bases, with 7 bases between them. Germline V CDR1 and CDR2: SNHLY, FYNNEI. This CDR3 has 15 amino acids. CDR3 region: CASSEEQFSGNTIYF. Here the CDR3 DNA reads TGTGCCAGCAGTGAAGAACAGTTCTCTGGAAACACCATATATTTT.

J is TRBJ1-2 and V is TRBV10-3, with D perhaps TRBD1 (6 bases). The CDR3 extends over 16 amino acids. The germline gives CDR1 ENHRY, CDR2 SYGVKD. Trimming left V 3 bases short and J 1 base short, with 15 bases between. CDR3 bases: TGTGCCATCAGTGATCCCGGGACATCGGTTAACTATGGCTACACCTTC. It encodes CAISDPGTSVNYGYTF.

The V gene is TRBV7-2, the J gene TRBJ1-1; maybe TRBD1 (6 bases). Deletions cut 6 bases from V and 0 bases from J, with 11 bases between. This CDR3 has 14 residues. CDR1 SGHTA and CDR2 FQGNSA come from the germline V gene. CDR3 protein: CASSQGQMNTEAFF. The CDR3 bases are TGTGCCAGCAGTCAAGGACAGATGAACACTGAAGCTTTCTTT.

In nucleotides, the CDR3 is TGTGCCAGTAGTATGTCAGGGGCCTCCTACGAGCAGTACTTC. This gives the protein CASSMSGASYEQYF. The chain joins TRBV19 to TRBJ2-7; tentative D call: TRBD1 (6 bases). Trimming removed 3 bases at V and 0 bases at J, with 9 bases between. CDR1 is LNHDA, CDR2 SQIVND, per germline (reference sequence). The CDR3 spans 14 residues.

This clone has only one observation. The rearrangement joins TRBV6-2 or TRBV6-3 to TRBJ1-1; D is unclear. V lost 0 bases and J 4 bases, leaving 6 bases between the germline ends. CDR3 length equals 13 residues. CDR1 is MNHEY and CDR2 is SVGEGT in the germline V gene. The CDR3 DNA reads TGTGCCAGCAGTTACTCGAGAGGCACTGAAGCTTTCTTT. Its protein is CASSYSRGTEAFF.

The chain has TRBV11-3 and TRBJ2-7; 9 bases match TRBD1. The CDR3 length is 16 residues. CDR1 SGHNT and CDR2 YENEEA come from the germline V gene. J was trimmed by 2 bases and V by 1 base; bases with no gene match: 6. In DNA, the CDR3 is TGTGCCAGCAGCTTAGGGACAGGGGAAAAAACCTACGAGCAGTACTTC. This sequence encodes CASSLGTGEKTYEQYF.

The CDR3 DNA is TGTGCCAGCAGTTCGTTAGACGGGACCTACGAGCAGTACTTC. Encoded protein: CASSSLDGTYEQYF. J is TRBJ2-7 and V is TRBV2; D may be TRBD2 (5 bases). Germline V gene lookup returns CDR1 SNHLY and CDR2 FYNNEI. CDR3 length: 14 amino acids. V was shortened by 5 bases and J by 2 bases, with 13 bases between the two germline ends.

V and J are TRBV6-1 and TRBJ2-7; a possible D gene is TRBD2 (5 bases). The CDR3 is 15 amino acids. Trimming left V 2 bases short and J 2 bases short, with 13 bases between. Germline lookup yields CDR1 MNHNS and CDR2 SASEGT. The CDR3 sequence is CASSELRVSPYEQYF. The CDR3 bases are TGTGCCAGCAGTGAATTGCGGGTATCCCCCTACGAGCAGTACTTC.

The CDR3: CASSFWDRGDYYGYTF. The DNA for the CDR3 is TGTGCCAGCAGTTTCTGGGACAGAGGAGACTACTATGGCTACACCTTC. V gene TRBV27 combines with J gene TRBJ1-2, with 7 bases that match TRBD1. From germline, CDR1 is MNHEY and CDR2 SMNVEV (reference sequence). V gave up 3 bases and J gave up 3 bases; unmatched junction bases: 10. The CDR3 length is 16 residues.

The chain joins TRBV5-1 to TRBJ1-2; no clear D. The CDR3 runs to 15 residues. The germline gives CDR1 SGHRS, CDR2 YFSETQ. V was cut by 4 bases and J by 0 bases, with 13 bases left in between. The CDR3 nucleotides are TGCGCCAGCAGCCCTCAGGACGGGGCTAACTATGGCTACACCTTC. Translation gives CASSPQDGANYGYTF.

In its sample, this clone was seen once. The chain links TRBV3-1 (or the pseudogene TRBV3-2) to TRBJ2-5; 7 bases are a match to TRBD1. V lost 3 bases to trimming and J lost 2 bases; unmatched junction nucleotides: 9. The CDR3 length is 16 residues. Germline V gene sequence: CDR1 LGHDT, CDR2 YNNKEL (reference sequence). The CDR3 protein is CASSHPPGTVQETQYF. CDR3 sequence (DNA): TGTGCCAGCAGCCATCCCCCAGGGACAGTTCAAGAGACCCAGTACTTC.

This sequence joins TRBV5-1 and TRBJ2-3; D unclear. This CDR3 has 15 amino acids. Germline V lookup: CDR1 SGHRS, CDR2 YFSETQ. V was clipped by 0 bases and J by 2 bases, with 10 bases between them. The chain's CDR3 is CASSLAGPNTDTQYF. In DNA, the CDR3 is TGCGCCAGCAGCTTGGCTGGTCCCAACACAGATACGCAGTATTTT.

The chain is built from TRBV19 and TRBJ2-6; D not resolved. Germline loops: CDR1 LNHDA, CDR2 SQIVND (reference sequence). CDR3 length: 14 amino acids. Trimming pared 4 bases from V and 1 base from J, leaving 5 bases between. CDR3 amino acids: CASSTVSGANVLTF. For the CDR3, the DNA is TGTGCCAGTAGTACGGTTTCTGGGGCCAACGTCCTGACTTTC.

In this sample, this clone turned up once. J is TRBJ1-1 and V is TRBV2, with D possibly matching TRBD1 (5 bases). Trimming stripped 7 bases from V and 5 bases from J, with 20 bases between. CDR1 is SNHLY, CDR2 FYNNEI, per germline. The CDR3 sequence is 15 residues long. The CDR3 DNA follows: TGTGCCAGCACCCTATGGGGGGGATCGAAGACTGAAGCTTTCTTT. The encoded protein is CASTLWGGSKTEAFF.

V is TRBV25-1 and J is TRBJ2-7; D tentatively reads TRBD1 or TRBD2 (6 bases each). The CDR3 sequence is 14 residues long. Germline CDR1 and CDR2: MGHDK and SYGVNS. V lost 5 bases and J 5 bases, leaving 16 bases between the germline ends. CDR3 nucleotides: TGTGCCAGCAGTCCCAGAAGGGGGGCTAACGAGCAGTACTTC. Translation: CASSPRRGANEQYF.

In its sample, this clone was seen once. The chain recombines TRBV5-1 with TRBJ1-2, with D possibly being TRBD1 (6 bases). CDR1 is SGHRS, CDR2 YFSETQ, per germline. Deletions cut 0 bases from V and 5 bases from J, with 11 bases between. The CDR3 extends over 14 amino acids. The CDR3 DNA follows: TGCGCCAGCAGCTTGGTAGGGGGTGAATATGGCTACACCTTC. It translates to CASSLVGGEYGYTF.

The V and J genes are TRBV5-5 and TRBJ2-5; tentatively, D is TRBD1 (6 bases). Between the trimmed V and J ends, which lost 0 bases and 5 bases, there was a span of 11 bases. Germline values: CDR1 SGHKS, CDR2 YYEKEE (reference sequence). The CDR3 consists of 14 residues. CDR3 residues: CASSLAPGVETQYF. In DNA form, the CDR3 reads TGTGCCAGCAGCTTGGCCCCAGGGGTCGAGACCCAGTACTTC.

The chain links TRBV2 to TRBJ2-7, with D unresolved. V was clipped by 7 bases and J by 6 bases, with 16 bases between them. Looked up from germline, CDR1 is SNHLY and CDR2 is FYNNEI. This CDR3 has 13 amino acids. CDR3 amino acids: CASIQQGLGEQYF. The CDR3, as DNA: TGTGCCAGCATACAGCAAGGGTTAGGCGAGCAGTACTTC.